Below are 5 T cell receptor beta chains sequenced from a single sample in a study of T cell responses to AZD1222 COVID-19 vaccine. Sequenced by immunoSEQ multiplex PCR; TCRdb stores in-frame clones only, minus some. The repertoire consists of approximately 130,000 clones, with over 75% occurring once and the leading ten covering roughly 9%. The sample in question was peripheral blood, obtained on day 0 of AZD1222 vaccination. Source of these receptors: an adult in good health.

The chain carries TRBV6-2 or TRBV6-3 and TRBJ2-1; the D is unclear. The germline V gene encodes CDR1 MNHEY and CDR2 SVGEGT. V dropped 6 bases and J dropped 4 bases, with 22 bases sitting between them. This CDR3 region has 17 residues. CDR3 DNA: TGTGCCAGCAGCCCCCTGGACGCTCCCCTCGGATACAATGAGCAGTTCTTC. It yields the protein CASSPLDAPLGYNEQFF.

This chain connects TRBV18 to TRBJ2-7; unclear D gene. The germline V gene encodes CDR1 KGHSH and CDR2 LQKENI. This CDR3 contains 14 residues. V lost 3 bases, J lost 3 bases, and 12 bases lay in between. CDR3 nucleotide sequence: TGTGCCAGCTCACCCCCCGTTGGGCTCTACGAGCAGTACTTC. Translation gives CASSPPVGLYEQYF.

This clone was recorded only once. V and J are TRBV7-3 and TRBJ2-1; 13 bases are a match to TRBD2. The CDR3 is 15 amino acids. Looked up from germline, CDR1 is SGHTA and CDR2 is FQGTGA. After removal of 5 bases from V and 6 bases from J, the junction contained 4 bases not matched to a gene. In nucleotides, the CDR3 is TGTGCCAGCAGCCAGACTAGCGGGAGGATCAATGAGCAGTTCTTC. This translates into CASSQTSGRINEQFF.

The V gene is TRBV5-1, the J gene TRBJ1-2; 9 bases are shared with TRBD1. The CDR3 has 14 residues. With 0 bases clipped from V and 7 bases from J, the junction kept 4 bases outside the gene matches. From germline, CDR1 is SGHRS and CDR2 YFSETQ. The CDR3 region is CASSLEGQGAGYTF. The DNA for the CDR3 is TGCGCCAGCAGCTTGGAGGGACAGGGTGCTGGCTACACCTTC. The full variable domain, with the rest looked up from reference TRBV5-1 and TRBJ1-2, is KAGVTQTPRYLIKTRGQQVTLSCSPISGHRSVSWYQQTPGQGLQFLFEYFSETQRNKGNFPGRFSGRQFSNSRSEMNVSTLELGDSALYLCASSLEGQGAGYTFGSGTRLTVV.

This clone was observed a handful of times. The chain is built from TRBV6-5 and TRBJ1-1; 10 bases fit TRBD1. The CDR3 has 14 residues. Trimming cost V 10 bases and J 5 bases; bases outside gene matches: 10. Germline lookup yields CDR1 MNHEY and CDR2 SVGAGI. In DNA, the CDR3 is TGTGCCACTACGGTGGGACAGGGGAGGACTGAAGCTTTCTTT. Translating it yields CATTVGQGRTEAFF.